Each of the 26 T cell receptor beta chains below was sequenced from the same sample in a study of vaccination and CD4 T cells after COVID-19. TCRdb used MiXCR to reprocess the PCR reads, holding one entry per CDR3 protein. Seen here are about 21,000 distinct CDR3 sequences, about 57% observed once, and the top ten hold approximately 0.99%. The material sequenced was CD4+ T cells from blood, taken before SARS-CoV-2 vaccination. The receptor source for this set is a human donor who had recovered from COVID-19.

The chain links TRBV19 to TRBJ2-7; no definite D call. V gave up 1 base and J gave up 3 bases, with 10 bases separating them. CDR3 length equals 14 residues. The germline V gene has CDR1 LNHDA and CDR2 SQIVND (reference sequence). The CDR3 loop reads CASSIGDTDYEQYF. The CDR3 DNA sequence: TGTGCCAGTAGTATAGGCGACACAGACTACGAGCAGTACTTC.

CDR3 loop: CASSGRLANYNEQFF. The CDR3, as DNA: TGTGCCAGCAGCGGAAGACTAGCGAATTACAATGAGCAGTTCTTC. The chain recombines TRBV7-9 with TRBJ2-1; TRBD2 matches 8 bases. V lost 5 bases to trimming and J lost 4 bases; unmatched junction nucleotides: 7. Germline V gives CDR1 SEHNR, CDR2 FQNEAQ (reference sequence). The CDR3 runs 15 residues.

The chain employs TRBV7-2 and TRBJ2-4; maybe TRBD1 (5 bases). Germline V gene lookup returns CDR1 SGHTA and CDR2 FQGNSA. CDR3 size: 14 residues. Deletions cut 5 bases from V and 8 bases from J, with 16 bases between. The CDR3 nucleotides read TGTGCCAGCAGCCCCTCTGGGGCAGGGTACATTCAGTACTTC. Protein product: CASSPSGAGYIQYF.

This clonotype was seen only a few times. This CDR3 reads CASSPKDGHQETQYF. As DNA, the CDR3 is TGCGCCAGCAGCCCAAAGGACGGCCACCAAGAGACCCAGTACTTC. The J gene is TRBJ2-5, the V gene TRBV23-1; unclear D gene. TRBV23-1 is an ORF, and what it does is uncertain. Trimming took 6 bases from V and 0 from J, leaving 14 bases between them. The CDR3 is made up of 15 amino acids.

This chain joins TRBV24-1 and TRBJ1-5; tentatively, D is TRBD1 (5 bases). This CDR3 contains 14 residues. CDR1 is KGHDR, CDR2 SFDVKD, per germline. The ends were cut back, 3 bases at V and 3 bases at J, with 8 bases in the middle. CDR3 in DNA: TGTGCCACCAGTGATAGGGGTTTCAATCAGCCCCAGCATTTT. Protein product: CATSDRGFNQPQHF.

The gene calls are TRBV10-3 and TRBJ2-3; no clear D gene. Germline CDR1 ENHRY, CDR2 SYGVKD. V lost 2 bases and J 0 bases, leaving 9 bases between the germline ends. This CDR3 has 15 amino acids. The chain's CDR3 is CAISEGSPSTDTQYF. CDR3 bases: TGTGCCATCAGTGAGGGATCTCCTAGCACAGATACGCAGTATTTT.

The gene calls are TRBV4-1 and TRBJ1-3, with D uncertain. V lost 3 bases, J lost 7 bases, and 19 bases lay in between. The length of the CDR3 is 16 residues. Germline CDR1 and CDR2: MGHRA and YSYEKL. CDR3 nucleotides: TGCGCCAGCAGCCATGCTCCGGGGTTATTTTACAACACCATATATTTT. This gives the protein CASSHAPGLFYNTIYF.

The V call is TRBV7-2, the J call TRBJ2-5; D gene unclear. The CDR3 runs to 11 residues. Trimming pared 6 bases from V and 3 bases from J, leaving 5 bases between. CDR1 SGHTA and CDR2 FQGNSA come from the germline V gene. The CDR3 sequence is CASSQKETQYF. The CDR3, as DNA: TGTGCCAGCAGTCAGAAAGAGACCCAGTACTTC.

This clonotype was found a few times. The CDR3 loop reads CASSQVTGLAGGETQYF. CDR3 nucleotides: TGTGCCAGCAGCCAGGTGACTGGACTAGCGGGAGGAGAGACCCAGTACTTC. The chain combines TRBV25-1 with TRBJ2-5, with TRBD2 matching 14 bases. In germline, CDR1 is MGHDK, CDR2 SYGVNS. Germline trimming cut 6 bases from V and 4 bases from J; bases unmatched to any gene: 10. The CDR3 consists of 17 residues.

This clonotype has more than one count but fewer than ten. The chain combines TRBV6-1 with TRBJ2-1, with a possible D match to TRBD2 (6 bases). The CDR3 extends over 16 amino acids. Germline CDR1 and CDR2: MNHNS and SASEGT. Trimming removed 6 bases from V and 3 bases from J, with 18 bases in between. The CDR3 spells CASRPYGTANYNEQFF. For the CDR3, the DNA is TGTGCCAGCAGGCCCTATGGGACTGCAAACTACAATGAGCAGTTCTTC.

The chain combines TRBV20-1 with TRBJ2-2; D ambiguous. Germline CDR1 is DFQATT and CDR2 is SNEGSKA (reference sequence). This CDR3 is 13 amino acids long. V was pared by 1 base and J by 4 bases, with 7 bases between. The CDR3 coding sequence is TGCAGTGCTAGAGTTGGAAGCACCGGGGAGCTGTTTTTT. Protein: CSARVGSTGELFF.

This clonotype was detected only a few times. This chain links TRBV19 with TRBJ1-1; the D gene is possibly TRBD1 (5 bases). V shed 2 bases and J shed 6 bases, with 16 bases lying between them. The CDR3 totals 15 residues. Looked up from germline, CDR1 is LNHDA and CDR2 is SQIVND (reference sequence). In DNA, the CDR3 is TGTGCCAGTAGTATAACGGGGCCACGCGGGCCTGAAGCTTTCTTT. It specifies CASSITGPRGPEAFF. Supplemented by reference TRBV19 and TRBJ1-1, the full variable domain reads DGGITQSPKYLFRKEGQNVTLSCEQNLNHDAMYWYRQDPGQGLRLIYYSQIVNDFQKGDIAEGYSVSREKKESFPLTVTSAQKNPTAFYLCASSITGPRGPEAFFGQGTRLTVV.

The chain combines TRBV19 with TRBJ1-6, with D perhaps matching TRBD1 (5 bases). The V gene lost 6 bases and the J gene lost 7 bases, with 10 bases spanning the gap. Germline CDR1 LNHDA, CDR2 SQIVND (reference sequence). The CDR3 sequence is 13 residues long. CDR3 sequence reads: CASSRASNSPLHF. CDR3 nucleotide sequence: TGTGCCAGTAGCAGGGCGTCAAATTCACCCCTCCACTTT.

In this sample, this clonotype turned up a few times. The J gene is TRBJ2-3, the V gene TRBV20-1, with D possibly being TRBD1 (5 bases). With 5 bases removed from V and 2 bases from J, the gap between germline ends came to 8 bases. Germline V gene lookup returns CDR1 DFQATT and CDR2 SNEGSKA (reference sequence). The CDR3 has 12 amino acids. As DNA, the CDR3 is TGCAGTGCTCCGGACAACACAGATACGCAGTATTTT. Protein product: CSAPDNTDTQYF.

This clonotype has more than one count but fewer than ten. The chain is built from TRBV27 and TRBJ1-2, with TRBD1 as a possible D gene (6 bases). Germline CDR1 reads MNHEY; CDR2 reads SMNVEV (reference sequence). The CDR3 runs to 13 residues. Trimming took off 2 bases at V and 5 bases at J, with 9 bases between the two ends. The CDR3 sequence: CASSLRGRYGYTF. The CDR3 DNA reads TGTGCCAGCAGTTTAAGGGGGAGGTATGGCTACACCTTC.

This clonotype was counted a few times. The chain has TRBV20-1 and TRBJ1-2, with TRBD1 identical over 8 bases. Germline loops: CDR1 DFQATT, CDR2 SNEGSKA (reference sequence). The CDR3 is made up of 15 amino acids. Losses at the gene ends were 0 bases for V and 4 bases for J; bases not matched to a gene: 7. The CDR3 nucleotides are TGCAGTGCTAGAGATCCCTCAACAGGGGGCTATGGCTACACCTTC. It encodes CSARDPSTGGYGYTF.

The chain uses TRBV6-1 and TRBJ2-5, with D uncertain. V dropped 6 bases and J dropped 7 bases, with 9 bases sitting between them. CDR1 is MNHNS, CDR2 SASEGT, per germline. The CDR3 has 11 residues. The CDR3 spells CASSHAGTQYF. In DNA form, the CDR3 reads TGTGCCAGCAGCCACGCCGGGACCCAGTACTTC.

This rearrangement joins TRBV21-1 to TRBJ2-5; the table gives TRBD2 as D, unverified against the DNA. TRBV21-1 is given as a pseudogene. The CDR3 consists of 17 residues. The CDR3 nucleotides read TGTGCCAGCAGCAAAGCCCCACTAGCGGGAGCCCCAGAGACCCAGTACTTC. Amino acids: CASSKAPLAGAPETQYF.

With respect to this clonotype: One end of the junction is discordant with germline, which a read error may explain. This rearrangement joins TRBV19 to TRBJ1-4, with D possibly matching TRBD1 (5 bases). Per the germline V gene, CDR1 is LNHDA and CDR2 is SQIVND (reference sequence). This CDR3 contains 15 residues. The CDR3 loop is CTSNGGGRGDEKLFF. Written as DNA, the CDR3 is TGTACCAGTAACGGTGGTGGAAGGGGCGATGAAAAACTGTTTTTT.

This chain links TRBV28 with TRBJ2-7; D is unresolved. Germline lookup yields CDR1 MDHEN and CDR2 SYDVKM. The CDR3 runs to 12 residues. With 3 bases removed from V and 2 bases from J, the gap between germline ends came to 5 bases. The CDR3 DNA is TGTGCCAGCAGTTTTGCAGCCTACGAGCAGTACTTC. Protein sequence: CASSFAAYEQYF.

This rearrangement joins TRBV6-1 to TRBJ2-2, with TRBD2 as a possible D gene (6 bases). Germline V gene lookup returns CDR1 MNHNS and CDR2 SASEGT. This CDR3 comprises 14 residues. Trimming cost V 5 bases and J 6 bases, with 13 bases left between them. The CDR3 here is CASSPRTSSGELFF. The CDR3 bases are TGTGCCAGCAGTCCCCGCACTAGCTCCGGGGAGCTGTTTTTT.

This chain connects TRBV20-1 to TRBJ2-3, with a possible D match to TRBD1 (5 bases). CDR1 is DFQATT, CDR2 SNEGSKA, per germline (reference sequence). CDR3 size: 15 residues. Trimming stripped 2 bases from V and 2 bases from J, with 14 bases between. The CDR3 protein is CSARPRAEHTDTQYF. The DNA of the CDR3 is TGCAGTGCTAGACCCAGGGCGGAGCACACAGATACGCAGTATTTT.

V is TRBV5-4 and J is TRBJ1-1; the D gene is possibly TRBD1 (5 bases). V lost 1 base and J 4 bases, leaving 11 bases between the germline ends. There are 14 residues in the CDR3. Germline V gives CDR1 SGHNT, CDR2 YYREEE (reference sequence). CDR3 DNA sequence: TGTGCCAGCAGCTTGCTTAACGGGGCCACTGAAGCTTTCTTT. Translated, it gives CASSLLNGATEAFF.

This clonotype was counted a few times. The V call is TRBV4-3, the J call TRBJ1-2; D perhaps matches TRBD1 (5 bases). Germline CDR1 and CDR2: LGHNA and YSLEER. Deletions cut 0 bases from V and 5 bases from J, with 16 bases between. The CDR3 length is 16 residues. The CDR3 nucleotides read TGCGCCAGCAGCCAAGATATGATTGGGGCAGGGTATGGCTACACCTTC. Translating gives CASSQDMIGAGYGYTF.

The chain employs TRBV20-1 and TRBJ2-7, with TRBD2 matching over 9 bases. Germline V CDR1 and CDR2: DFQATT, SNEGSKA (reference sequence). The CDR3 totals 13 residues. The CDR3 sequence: CSATSGLPYEQYF. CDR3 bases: TGCAGCGCCACTAGCGGGCTACCCTACGAGCAGTACTTC.

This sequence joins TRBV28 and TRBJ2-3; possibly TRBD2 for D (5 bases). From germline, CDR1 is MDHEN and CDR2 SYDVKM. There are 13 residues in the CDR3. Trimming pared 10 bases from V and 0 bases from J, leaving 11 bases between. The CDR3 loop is CATGWESTDTQYF. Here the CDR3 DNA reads TGTGCCACGGGCTGGGAGAGCACAGATACGCAGTATTTT.